A selection of T cell receptor beta chains follows, all from one sample in a study of blood T cell repertoires in COVID-19. Data came from immunoSEQ multiplex PCR; TCRdb stores just in-frame clones and leaves some out. Of about 440,000 clones in the sample, 70% to 90% were seen once. The specimen was PBMCs or T cells enriched from blood (not recorded which). These receptor sequences come from a woman between 18 and 29 years old with acute COVID-19. Each CDR3 is given without its conserved first and last residue. The D gene is left open where the match is weak.

j_gene,v_gene,d_gene,CDR3aa
TRBJ1-5,TRBV19,-,ASSIAAAGNQPQH
TRBJ1-1,TRBV29-1,TRBD1,SAKVVDRVNTEAF
TRBJ1-5,TRBV2,-,ASSELIIDQPQH
TRBJ2-1,TRBV5-1,-,ASSLHLDSYNEQF
TRBJ2-3,TRBV5-6,TRBD1,ASSLMGQGPTDTQY
TRBJ1-2,TRBV3-1/TRBV3-2,-,ASSQALGYT
TRBJ1-6,TRBV27,-,ASSLSHQGGFSPLH
TRBJ1-2,TRBV3-1/TRBV3-2,-,ASSPVTGSNYGYT
TRBJ2-1,TRBV24-1,TRBD2,ATSDLQRSGSNEQF
TRBJ1-1,TRBV7-8,TRBD1,ASSIDRGVTEAF
TRBJ2-2,TRBV3-1/TRBV3-2,TRBD1,ASSRTGTIATGELF
TRBJ1-5,TRBV27,-,ASSLRGGAQH
TRBJ2-3,TRBV5-1,-,ASSLAGGTDTQY
TRBJ2-3,TRBV5-1,TRBD2,ASSLGAGGGTQY
TRBJ1-1,TRBV3-1/TRBV3-2,-,ASSQQGNTEAF
TRBJ1-2,TRBV28,-,ASRETVDYGYT
TRBJ2-2,TRBV4-1,TRBD1,ASRQLTGGKNTGELF
TRBJ2-7,TRBV19,-,ASSTSRGFSGEQY
TRBJ1-4,TRBV5-5,-,ASSSKLGHRGEKLF
TRBJ2-7,TRBV2,-,ASSDRVQEQY
TRBJ1-1,TRBV2,TRBD1,ASSETGKEAF
TRBJ2-5,TRBV7-2,-,ASSLVRLGETQY
TRBJ1-5,TRBV19,-,ASSRSNQPQH
TRBJ2-3,TRBV11-3,TRBD1,ASSQGAGDTQY
TRBJ1-2,TRBV5-4,-,ASSFEGDYGYT
TRBJ2-1,TRBV27,-,ASSSLDSGSYNEQF
TRBJ1-6,TRBV27,TRBD1,ASSLGQGNSPLH
TRBJ2-7,TRBV3-1/TRBV3-2,-,ASSHHPAVPEAREQY
TRBJ1-2,TRBV6-5,-,ASSEGEFLYGYT
TRBJ2-5,TRBV6-1,-,ASSEGGFTSTTQY
TRBJ2-3,TRBV7-2,-,ASSFVLGLDTQY